This TCR beta chain was recorded in a study of cytomegalovirus exposure and HLA in healthy donors. On the study more broadly: An early data release held tens of millions of unique TCRs from HLA-typed donors. Overall study results and limits: An ancestry cluster, one associated with Asian ancestry, reportedly showed fewer N-insertions than the approximately 700-donor mean in a later analysis. Trimming of TCR beta V- and J-genes showed a link, identified in a later analysis, to a missense DCLRE1C variant.

On this clone itself: Antigen: not known.

A multiplex PCR was run with 60 Vbeta primers and 13 Jbeta primers. Using immunoSEQ multiplex PCR, the repertoire was profiled, and TCRdb retains in-frame clones only, with some absent. Found here are approximately 50,000 clones, roughly four fifths of them singletons; the top ten hold roughly 2.4%. The CDR3 has 13 amino acids. CDR1 and CDR2 (germline): SGHDN, FVKESK. The V end was cut by 4 bases, the J end by 7 bases, with 10 bases between. This TCR came from a boy aged 5 to 17 in good health and CMV-seropositive. The chain couples TRBV14 to TRBJ2-2; D remains unclear. The sample was PBMCs. CDR3 bases: TGTGCCAGCAGCCCTTGGGCTTTCGGGGAGCTGTTTTTT. This gives the protein CASSPWAFGELFF.